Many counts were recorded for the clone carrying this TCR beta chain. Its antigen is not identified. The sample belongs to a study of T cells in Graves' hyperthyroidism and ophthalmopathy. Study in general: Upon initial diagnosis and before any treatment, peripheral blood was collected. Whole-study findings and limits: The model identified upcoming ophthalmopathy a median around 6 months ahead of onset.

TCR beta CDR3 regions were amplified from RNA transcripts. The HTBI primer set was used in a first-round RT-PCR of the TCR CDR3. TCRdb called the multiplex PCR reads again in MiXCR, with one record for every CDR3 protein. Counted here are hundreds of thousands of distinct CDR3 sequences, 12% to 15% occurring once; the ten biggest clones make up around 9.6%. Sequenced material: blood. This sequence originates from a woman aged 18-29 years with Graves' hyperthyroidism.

The DNA of the CDR3 is TGTGCCAGCACCCTAGCGGGGTACACTGAAGCTTTCTTT. Amino acid sequence: CASTLAGYTEAFF. The chain uses TRBV28 and TRBJ1-1; D call uncertain. Trimming cost V 7 bases and J 3 bases, with 12 bases left between them. The CDR3 totals 13 residues. Germline V lookup: CDR1 MDHEN, CDR2 SYDVKM. The variable domain in full, completed from reference TRBV28 and TRBJ1-1, reads DVKVTQSSRYLVKRTGEKVFLECVQDMDHENMFWYRQDPGLGLRLIYFSYDVKMKEKGDIPEGYSVSREKKERFSLILESASTNQTSMYLCASTLAGYTEAFFGQGTRLTVV.